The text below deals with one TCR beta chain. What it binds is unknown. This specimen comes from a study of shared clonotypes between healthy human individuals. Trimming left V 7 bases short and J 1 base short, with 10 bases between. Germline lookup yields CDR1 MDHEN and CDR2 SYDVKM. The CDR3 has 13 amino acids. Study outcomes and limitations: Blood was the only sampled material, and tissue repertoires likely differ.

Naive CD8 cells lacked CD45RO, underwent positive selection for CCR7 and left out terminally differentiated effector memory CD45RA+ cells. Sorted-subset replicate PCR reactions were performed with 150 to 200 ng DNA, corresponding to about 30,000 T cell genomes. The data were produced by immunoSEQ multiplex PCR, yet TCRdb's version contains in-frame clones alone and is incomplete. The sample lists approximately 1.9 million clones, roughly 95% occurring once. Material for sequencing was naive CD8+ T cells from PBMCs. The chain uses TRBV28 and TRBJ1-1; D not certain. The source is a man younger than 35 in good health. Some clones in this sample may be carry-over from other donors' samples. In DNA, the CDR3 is TGTGCCAGCACCTTGGGAGAGAACACTGAAGCTTTCTTT. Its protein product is CASTLGENTEAFF.